This T cell receptor beta chain originates from a study of breast tumors, draining lymph nodes, adjacent tissues. Regarding the study as a whole: The data were judged consistent with most tumor T cells coming from lymph node and expanding in tumor. Compared with lymph nodes, tumors were less diverse; compared with nontumor tissue, more.

TCRdb re-called the multiplex PCR reads with MiXCR, one entry per CDR3 protein. The sample holds roughly 220,000 distinct CDR3 sequences; about 34% are singletons and the top ten take about 3.3%. Breast cancer patients provided tissue from their axillary draining lymph nodes. A word on this clonotype: Its antigen is unidentified.

This CDR3 spans 15 amino acids. Germline values: CDR1 SEHNR, CDR2 FQNEAQ (reference sequence). This sequence was found in a female donor with breast cancer. Some clones in this sample may be carry-over from other donors' samples. The sequencing input was axillary lymph node tissue. The J gene is TRBJ2-2, the V gene TRBV7-9; 7 bases are a match to TRBD2. The CDR3 bases are TGTGTCCCACGGGGTTCGGGGGGAAACACCGGGGAGCTGTTTTTT. It encodes CVPRGSGGNTGELFF. The complete variable domain, with remaining parts taken from reference TRBV7-9 and TRBJ2-2, reads DTGVSQNPRHKITKRGQNVTFRCDPISEHNRLYWYRQTLGQGPEFLTYFQNEAQLEKSRLLSDRFSAERPKGSFSTLEIQRTEQGDSAMYLCVPRGSGGNTGELFFGEGSRLTVL.